This T cell receptor (beta chain) was identified during a study of response to subunit inactivated influenza vaccine. Germline CDR1 reads MNHEY; CDR2 reads SVGEGT. There are 15 residues in the CDR3. V dropped 4 bases and J dropped 1 base, with 10 bases sitting between them. TCRdb passed the RT-PCR reads through MiXCR, listing each CDR3 protein once. Here the sample spans 250,000 to 350,000 distinct CDR3 sequences, 20% to 25% being singletons. Regarding this clonotype: What it binds is not known.

Points from the study as a whole: The authors suggested that every seasonal influenza vaccination recruits few new T cells.

Sample: PBMCs from blood, taken roughly 20 months after vaccination. The receptor comes from a man between 50 and 75 years old who received an inactivated influenza vaccine. The rearrangement uses TRBV6-2 or TRBV6-3 and TRBJ1-4; D is unclear. The CDR3 is CASSSRSGTNEKLFF. The CDR3 DNA reads as TGTGCCAGCAGTTCTCGAAGCGGAACTAATGAAAAACTGTTTTTT.